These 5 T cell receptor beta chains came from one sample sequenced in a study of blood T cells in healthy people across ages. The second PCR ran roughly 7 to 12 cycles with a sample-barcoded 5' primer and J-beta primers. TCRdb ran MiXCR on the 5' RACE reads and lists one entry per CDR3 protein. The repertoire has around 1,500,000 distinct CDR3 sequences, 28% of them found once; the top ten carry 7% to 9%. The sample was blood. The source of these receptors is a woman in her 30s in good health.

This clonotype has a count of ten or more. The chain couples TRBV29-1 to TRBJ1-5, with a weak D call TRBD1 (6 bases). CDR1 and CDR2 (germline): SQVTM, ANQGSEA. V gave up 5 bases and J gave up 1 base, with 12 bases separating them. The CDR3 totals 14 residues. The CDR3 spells CSVTGPGSNQPQHF. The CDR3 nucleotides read TGCAGCGTTACAGGGCCGGGGAGCAATCAGCCCCAGCATTTT.

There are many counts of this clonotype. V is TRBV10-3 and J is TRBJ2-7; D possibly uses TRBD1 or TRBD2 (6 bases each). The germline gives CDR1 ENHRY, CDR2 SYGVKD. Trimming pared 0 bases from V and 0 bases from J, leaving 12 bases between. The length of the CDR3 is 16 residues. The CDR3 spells CAISESGGSSSYEQYF. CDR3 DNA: TGTGCCATCAGTGAGTCGGGGGGCTCGAGCTCCTACGAGCAGTACTTC.

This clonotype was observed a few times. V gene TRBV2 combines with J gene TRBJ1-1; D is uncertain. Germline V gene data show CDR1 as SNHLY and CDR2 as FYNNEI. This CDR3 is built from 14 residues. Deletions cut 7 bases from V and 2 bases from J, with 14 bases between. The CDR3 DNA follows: TGTGCCAGCACCCTCACAGAGATTAACACTGAAGCTTTCTTT. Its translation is CASTLTEINTEAFF.

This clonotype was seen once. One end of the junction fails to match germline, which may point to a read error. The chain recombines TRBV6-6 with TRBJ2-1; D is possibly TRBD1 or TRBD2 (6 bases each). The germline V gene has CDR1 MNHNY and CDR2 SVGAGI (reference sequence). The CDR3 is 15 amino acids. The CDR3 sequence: CASTPRGAADNGQFF. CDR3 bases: TGTGCCAGCACTCCAAGGGGGGCTGCCGACAATGGGCAGTTCTTC.

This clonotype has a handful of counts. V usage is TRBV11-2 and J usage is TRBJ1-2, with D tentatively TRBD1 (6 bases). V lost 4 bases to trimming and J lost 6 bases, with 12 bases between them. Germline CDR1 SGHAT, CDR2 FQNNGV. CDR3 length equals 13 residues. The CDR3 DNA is TGTGCCAGCAGCTCCCGCAGGGGTAATGGCTACACCTTC. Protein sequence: CASSSRRGNGYTF.